A single sample gave rise to the 25 T cell receptor beta chains below, sequenced in a study of T-cell reconstitution after alpha-beta-depleted transplantation in children. Using unique molecular identifiers, the investigators prepared the TCRbeta library. Each CDR3 protein gets one entry after TCRdb re-called the PCR reads with MiXCR. Of 150,000 to 200,000 distinct CDR3 sequences in the sample, over 5.5% are singletons; the top ten hold about 2.9%. The specimen comprised PBMCs from the stem cell graft donor, sampled from the stem cell graft. The origin of the receptors is a human donor who donated a stem cell graft to a child with Wiskott-Aldrich syndrome.

This clonotype was detected many times. The chain combines TRBV20-1 with TRBJ2-7; possibly TRBD2 for D (6 bases). Trimming took 0 bases from V and 3 from J, leaving 9 bases between them. Germline V gene sequence: CDR1 DFQATT, CDR2 SNEGSKA (reference sequence). The CDR3 has 13 amino acids. The CDR3 DNA sequence: TGCAGTGCTAGAGATCACGGGAGCTACGAGCAGTACTTC. Its translation: CSARDHGSYEQYF.

A few counts support this clonotype. The CDR3 sequence is CANAGGVGGELFF. Here the CDR3 DNA reads TGTGCCAACGCGGGGGGGGTCGGCGGGGAGCTGTTTTTT. The rearrangement joins TRBV7-8 to TRBJ2-2; 9 nucleotides align to TRBD2. The CDR3 loop spans 13 amino acids. Germline V gene sequence: CDR1 SGHVS, CDR2 FQNEAQ. V lost 10 bases to trimming and J lost 7 bases; unmatched junction nucleotides: 7.

This clonotype was observed at least ten times. V and J are TRBV5-1 and TRBJ1-1; D unclear. The length of the CDR3 is 14 residues. V was clipped by 0 bases and J by 0 bases, with 6 bases between them. Germline values: CDR1 SGHRS, CDR2 YFSETQ. The CDR3 region is CASSLDDLNTEAFF. Here the CDR3 DNA reads TGCGCCAGCAGCTTGGACGATTTGAACACTGAAGCTTTCTTT.

J is TRBJ2-3 and V is TRBV5-4; D is ambiguous. The CDR3 contains 14 residues. Trimming left V 1 base short and J 0 bases short, with 6 bases between. From germline, CDR1 is SGHNT and CDR2 YYREEE (reference sequence). The CDR3 loop reads CASSLHASTDTQYF. The CDR3 DNA is TGTGCCAGCAGCTTGCATGCCAGCACAGATACGCAGTATTTT.

This clonotype appeared many times. This chain links TRBV18 with TRBJ2-4; no clear D. CDR3 length: 12 residues. Germline values: CDR1 KGHSH, CDR2 LQKENI. V lost 5 bases and J 8 bases, leaving 10 bases between the germline ends. The CDR3 DNA reads TGTGCCAGCTCAAATAGACGGGACATTCAGTACTTC. Encoded protein: CASSNRRDIQYF.

This clonotype was detected a few times. The chain links TRBV12-3 or TRBV12-4 to TRBJ2-7, with D unresolved. Trimming took off 2 bases at V and 5 bases at J, with 13 bases between the two ends. The CDR3 covers 14 residues. The CDR3 reads CASSLSPSSNEQYF. For the CDR3, the DNA is TGTGCCAGCAGTTTATCCCCGTCCTCGAACGAGCAGTACTTC.

The V and J genes are TRBV6-2 or TRBV6-3 and TRBJ2-1; D gene uncertain. Between the trimmed V and J ends, which lost 0 bases and 0 bases, there was a span of 18 bases. The CDR3 spans 19 residues. The germline gives CDR1 MNHEY, CDR2 SVGEGT. CDR3: CASSYSSSAKTLSYNEQFF. The CDR3 region has the DNA TGTGCCAGCAGTTACTCGTCCTCCGCTAAGACTCTCTCCTACAATGAGCAGTTCTTC.

At least ten counts were recorded for this clonotype. The chain has TRBV20-1 and TRBJ2-3, with D uncertain. CDR3 length equals 11 residues. Germline lookup yields CDR1 DFQATT and CDR2 SNEGSKA (reference sequence). V was cut by 4 bases and J by 5 bases, with 7 bases left in between. The CDR3 nucleotides read TGCAGTGCTACGGCCCTAGATACGCAGTATTTT. Translated: CSATALDTQYF.

This clonotype came up many times. J is TRBJ2-1 and V is TRBV5-6, with D possibly called TRBD1 or TRBD2 (6 bases each). CDR1 and CDR2 (germline): SGHDT, YYEEEE. The CDR3 sequence is 12 residues long. Trimming removed 4 bases at V and 6 bases at J, with 8 bases between. This CDR3 is CASSRGPNEQFF. DNA of the CDR3: TGTGCCAGCAGCCGGGGGCCCAATGAGCAGTTCTTC.

This clonotype was detected many times. The V call is TRBV12-3 or TRBV12-4, the J call TRBJ2-7, with D unclear. The CDR3 loop spans 16 amino acids. V lost 1 base to trimming and J lost 3 bases, with 16 bases between them. The CDR3 loop is CASSLGSGPTVYEQYF. The CDR3 DNA is TGTGCCAGCAGTTTAGGGTCTGGGCCAACGGTCTACGAGCAGTACTTC.

This clonotype was picked up many times. The V gene is TRBV5-1, the J gene TRBJ2-7; the D gene is possibly TRBD1 (6 bases). CDR3 length: 14 amino acids. Germline values: CDR1 SGHRS, CDR2 YFSETQ. Trimming took off 4 bases at V and 0 bases at J, with 11 bases between the two ends. CDR3 DNA sequence: TGCGCCAGCAGCGTAACAGGGAGCTCCTACGAGCAGTACTTC. Translation: CASSVTGSSYEQYF.

This clonotype was seen repeatedly, ten times or more. This chain connects TRBV7-9 to TRBJ1-6; the D gene is possibly TRBD1 (5 bases). The CDR3 extends over 15 amino acids. V was clipped by 1 base and J by 9 bases, with 13 bases between them. Germline V gene lookup returns CDR1 SEHNR and CDR2 FQNEAQ (reference sequence). The CDR3 DNA reads TGTGCCAGCAGCTTAGGGGGCAGCGGGGCTTCACCCCTCCACTTT. This codes for CASSLGGSGASPLHF.

This clonotype was found many times. The V and J genes are TRBV30 and TRBJ1-1; TRBD1 is a possible D gene (6 bases). CDR3 length: 13 residues. Trimming removed 7 bases at V and 4 bases at J, with 16 bases between. From germline, CDR1 is GTSNPN and CDR2 SVGIG (reference sequence). As DNA, the CDR3 is TGTGCCTATCGACGGAGGGGGGGCACTGAAGCTTTCTTT. Its translation is CAYRRRGGTEAFF.

The chain links TRBV5-1 to TRBJ2-1; 8 bases fit TRBD2. This CDR3 is built from 15 residues. V lost 1 base to trimming and J lost 6 bases; unmatched junction nucleotides: 6. From germline, CDR1 is SGHRS and CDR2 YFSETQ. This CDR3 reads CASSLMSGSSNEQFF. In nucleotides, the CDR3 is TGCGCCAGCAGCTTGATGAGCGGGAGTAGCAATGAGCAGTTCTTC.

This clonotype appeared many times. This chain uses TRBV6-5 with TRBJ2-5, with D possibly being TRBD1 or TRBD2 (5 bases each). V shed 2 bases and J shed 0 bases, with 10 bases lying between them. Germline lookup yields CDR1 MNHEY and CDR2 SVGAGI. The CDR3 extends over 15 amino acids. The CDR3 DNA is TGTGCCAGCAGTTACGTGGGGGTCCACCAAGAGACCCAGTACTTC. Translated, it gives CASSYVGVHQETQYF.

As concerns this clonotype: A read error may be the cause here, since a much bigger clone is one base away. This chain links TRBV29-1 with TRBJ2-2, with no clear D. Germline assignment: CDR1 SQVTM and CDR2 ANQGSEA. Trimming took off 4 bases at V and 4 bases at J, with 16 bases between the two ends. The CDR3 spans 15 residues. CDR3 nucleotide sequence: TGCAGCGTTGTTTGGCGTAGCAAACCCACCGGGGAGCTGTTTTTT. As protein: CSVVWRSKPTGELFF.

This clonotype was observed a handful of times. This CDR3 is CASSELFGHSYYGYTF. Written as DNA, the CDR3 is TGTGCCAGCAGTGAACTTTTTGGGCACAGCTACTATGGCTACACCTTC. The rearrangement joins TRBV6-1 to TRBJ1-2; unclear D gene. Germline-derived CDR1 and CDR2 are MNHNS and SASEGT. The CDR3 runs to 16 residues. The V gene lost 2 bases and the J gene lost 3 bases, with 16 bases spanning the gap.

This clonotype was counted ten times or more. The rearrangement links TRBV5-1 to TRBJ2-1, with 9 bases identical to TRBD2. The germline V gene encodes CDR1 SGHRS and CDR2 YFSETQ. V trimming: 4 bases; J trimming: 0 bases; junction bases outside the gene matches: 14. The CDR3 is 19 amino acids. CDR3 protein: CASSAQAGLAPSSYNEQFF. CDR3 DNA: TGCGCCAGCAGCGCTCAGGCGGGACTAGCCCCAAGCTCCTACAATGAGCAGTTCTTC.

This clonotype was counted only a few times. The rearrangement joins TRBV30 to TRBJ2-1, with a possible D match to TRBD2 (6 bases). V lost 0 bases to trimming and J lost 1 base, with 10 bases between them. The CDR3 spans 15 residues. The germline V gene has CDR1 GTSNPN and CDR2 SVGIG (reference sequence). The CDR3: CAWSVGGVSYNEQFF. DNA for the CDR3: TGTGCCTGGAGTGTCGGAGGGGTTTCCTACAATGAGCAGTTCTTC.

V and J are TRBV5-5 and TRBJ1-4; D possibly corresponds to TRBD1 (5 bases). The V end lost 4 bases, the J end lost 8 bases, and 21 bases lay between the germline ends. The CDR3 totals 16 residues. Germline V gene lookup returns CDR1 SGHKS and CDR2 YYEKEE (reference sequence). CDR3 protein: CASSADVDLGGEKLFF. The CDR3 bases are TGTGCCAGCAGCGCGGACGTGGACCTTGGGGGGGAAAAACTGTTTTTT.

This clonotype was seen ten or more times. This chain connects TRBV20-1 to TRBJ2-3; D remains ambiguous. The CDR3 covers 11 residues. Trimming pared 8 bases from V and 5 bases from J, leaving 11 bases between. The germline V gene has CDR1 DFQATT and CDR2 SNEGSKA (reference sequence). CDR3 protein: CSHQVVDTQYF. The DNA of the CDR3 is TGCAGTCACCAGGTAGTAGATACGCAGTATTTT.

The V call is TRBV18, the J call TRBJ2-7, with D tentatively TRBD2 (6 bases). The CDR3 length is 16 residues. Germline-derived CDR1 and CDR2 are KGHSH and LQKENI. Trimming cost V 3 bases and J 5 bases, with 20 bases left between them. In DNA form, the CDR3 reads TGTGCCAGCTCACCCCTTCCGCCGGGAGCTGGGCACGAGCAGTACTTC. This translates into CASSPLPPGAGHEQYF.

In its sample, this clonotype was seen many times. This chain's CDR3 is CSARLGGKETQYF. DNA for the CDR3: TGCAGTGCTAGGCTGGGCGGAAAAGAGACCCAGTACTTC. The gene calls are TRBV20-1 and TRBJ2-5, with unresolved D. Germline V gene sequence: CDR1 DFQATT, CDR2 SNEGSKA (reference sequence). CDR3 length: 13 residues. Trimming took off 3 bases at V and 3 bases at J, with 11 bases between the two ends.

At least ten counts were recorded for this clonotype. This sequence joins TRBV9 and TRBJ1-5; TRBD1 is a possible D gene (5 bases). Germline V gene sequence: CDR1 SGDLS, CDR2 YYNGEE. This CDR3 contains 15 residues. V was trimmed by 0 bases and J by 5 bases, leaving 12 bases between them. Written as DNA, the CDR3 is TGTGCCAGCAGCGTAGTGGGGGTTGGAGATCAGCCCCAGCATTTT. Its translation: CASSVVGVGDQPQHF. Full variable domain (remainder filled in from reference TRBV9 and TRBJ1-5): DSGVTQTPKHLITATGQRVTLRCSPRSGDLSVYWYQQSLDQGLQFLIQYYNGEERAKGNILERFSAQQFPDLHSELNLSSLELGDSALYFCASSVVGVGDQPQHFGDGTRLSIL.

This clonotype was seen at least ten times. The chain employs TRBV5-1 and TRBJ2-3; possible D gene TRBD1, 5 bases. The CDR3 is 15 residues long. Germline CDR1 and CDR2: SGHRS and YFSETQ. Trimming shortened V by 3 bases and J by 3 bases, and 14 bases separated the two germline ends. CDR3 protein: CASSSYPTDTDTQYF. In DNA, the CDR3 is TGCGCCAGCAGCTCATATCCGACAGATACAGATACGCAGTATTTT. Supplemented by reference TRBV5-1 and TRBJ2-3, the full variable domain reads KAGVTQTPRYLIKTRGQQVTLSCSPISGHRSVSWYQQTPGQGLQFLFEYFSETQRNKGNFPGRFSGRQFSNSRSEMNVSTLELGDSALYLCASSSYPTDTDTQYFGPGTRLTVL.